This TCR beta chain was documented in a study of shared clonotypes between healthy human individuals. Broader study findings: Only a few donors were included, so the genetic and exposure-history diversity represented was limited. Generally, naive subsets (rather than memory subsets) showed larger estimated richness.

How the authors handled the data: With immunoSEQ giving junction-only sequences and no quality scores, filtering differed. Only in-frame clones appear in the TCRdb table, and some are missing; sequencing was by immunoSEQ multiplex PCR. V and J calls and clone size come straight from that table; D and trimming were deduced from the DNA. The repertoire holds around 2,000,000 clones, with 95% as singletons. Note on this clone: What it recognizes is unknown.

CD4+ cells were split into CD45RA+ naive and CD45RA-negative memory subsets. The sequence derives from a man between 18 and 29 years old in good health. Source material: naive CD4+ T cells sorted from blood. Subset here: CD45RA+ positively selected.

CDR3 DNA: TGCGCCAGCAGCTCCCACGGGTTTGACGAGCAGTACTTC. Amino acids: CASSSHGFDEQYF. The V gene is TRBV5-1, the J gene TRBJ2-7; D ambiguous. The germline CDR1 and CDR2 sequences are SGHRS and YFSETQ. The CDR3 has 13 residues. With 3 bases removed from V and 5 bases from J, the gap between germline ends came to 12 bases.